One sample yielded the 14 T cell receptor beta chains listed below, sequenced in a study of OX40 agonist ivuxolimab in advanced cancers. The receptor library was made with the immunoSEQ multiplex PCR assay. Drawn from immuneACCESS, this table holds only the in-frame rearrangements with V and J called that TCRdb kept. Clones are partly lost; checked studies trace under half to an unresolved V gene and leave the rest unexplained. The sample table shows under 65,000 clones, and roughly nine tenths are seen once. The ten most abundant clones make up less than 0.85% of the sample. The input for sequencing was CD4+ or CD8+ T cells sorted from blood, taken in a trial of the OX40 agonist ivuxolimab. Every receptor here comes from an adult with an advanced solid tumor such as melanoma, head and neck, liver or kidney cancer.

This clone was detected only once. The V call is TRBV5-6, the J call TRBJ2-3; the D is unclear. The CDR3 runs 14 residues. V lost 0 bases to trimming and J lost 6 bases, with 11 bases between them. Germline CDR1 and CDR2: SGHDT and YYEEEE. CDR3 sequence reads: CASSLDPRYDTQYF. In DNA form, the CDR3 reads TGTGCCAGCAGCTTGGACCCAAGGTACGATACGCAGTATTTT.

This clone was counted once. V gene TRBV6-6 combines with J gene TRBJ2-1; 7 nucleotides line up with TRBD1. CDR1 is MNHNY and CDR2 is SVGAGI in the germline V gene (reference sequence). The CDR3 totals 15 residues. Germline trimming cut 6 bases from V and 4 bases from J; bases unmatched to any gene: 9. This CDR3 reads CASRGRGQKYNEQFF. Here the CDR3 DNA reads TGTGCCAGCAGGGGCCGGGGACAGAAGTACAATGAGCAGTTCTTC.

This clone was seen only once. The rearrangement links TRBV6-5 to TRBJ2-7, with a tentative D call TRBD1 (6 bases). The CDR3 is 11 amino acids. V lost 5 bases and J 11 bases, leaving 13 bases between the germline ends. Germline loops: CDR1 MNHEY, CDR2 SVGAGI. The CDR3 DNA reads TGTGCCAGCAGTGAAGGGGGAGCGAAGTACTTC. Translated: CASSEGGAKYF.

The chain uses TRBV7-2 and TRBJ2-7, with TRBD1 matching over 7 bases. This CDR3 has 15 amino acids. Germline assignment: CDR1 SGHTA and CDR2 FQGNSA. The ends lost 2 bases at V and 0 bases at J; junction bases unmatched: 4. The DNA of the CDR3 is TGTGCCAGCAGCTTACTCGGGACAGTCTCCTACGAGCAGTACTTC. It specifies CASSLLGTVSYEQYF. The entire variable domain, with the rest obtained from reference TRBV7-2 and TRBJ2-7, is as follows: GAGVSQSPSNKVTEKGKDVELRCDPISGHTALYWYRQSLGQGLEFLIYFQGNSAPDKSGLPSDRFSAERTGGSVSTLTIQRTQQEDSAVYLCASSLLGTVSYEQYFGPGTRLTVT.

CDR3 sequence (DNA): TGTGCCAGCAGCTTAACAGGGGCTGGCGAGCAGTACTTC. As protein: CASSLTGAGEQYF. The V gene is TRBV5-6, the J gene TRBJ2-7, with TRBD1 identical over 7 bases. There are 13 residues in the CDR3. The trim removed 2 bases at V and 6 bases at J, leaving 5 bases unmatched. From germline, CDR1 is SGHDT and CDR2 YYEEEE.

The CDR3 loop reads CASSWSVRGGYTF. CDR3 nucleotides: TGTGCCAGCAGCTGGTCGGTCCGAGGGGGCTACACCTTC. The V call is TRBV5-6, the J call TRBJ1-2; no clear D. Trimming removed 3 bases at V and 8 bases at J, with 14 bases between. The CDR3 consists of 13 residues. Germline CDR1 and CDR2: SGHDT and YYEEEE.

This clone showed up just once. The chain recombines TRBV9 with TRBJ1-1; D is ambiguous. Looked up from germline, CDR1 is SGDLS and CDR2 is YYNGEE. The CDR3 is 15 residues long. V was trimmed by 0 bases and J by 10 bases, leaving 19 bases between them. The DNA for the CDR3 is TGTGCCAGCAGCGTAGACCTTACAGTAGAGGTCGGAGCTTTCTTT. It translates to CASSVDLTVEVGAFF.

The sample holds one count of this clone. The chain carries TRBV27 and TRBJ1-2; a possible D gene is TRBD1 (5 bases). The ends were cut back, 5 bases at V and 8 bases at J, with 21 bases in the middle. Germline V lookup: CDR1 MNHEY, CDR2 SMNVEV (reference sequence). The CDR3 length is 15 residues. The CDR3 loop is CASSPYSGTAGGYTF. As DNA, the CDR3 is TGTGCCAGCAGTCCCTACTCCGGGACCGCCGGAGGCTACACCTTC.

The chain couples TRBV4-2 to TRBJ2-1, with unresolved D. V was pared by 0 bases and J by 8 bases, with 5 bases between. Germline assignment: CDR1 LGHNA and CDR2 YNFKEQ. CDR3 length: 12 amino acids. The CDR3 sequence is CASSQDLDEQFF. The CDR3 coding sequence is TGTGCCAGCAGCCAAGATCTCGATGAGCAGTTCTTC.

The rearrangement joins TRBV6-5 to TRBJ2-7, with 8 nucleotides matching TRBD2. V lost 0 bases to trimming and J lost 4 bases; unmatched junction nucleotides: 2. The CDR3 is made up of 14 amino acids. Looked up from germline, CDR1 is MNHEY and CDR2 is SVGAGI. The CDR3 nucleotides are TGTGCCAGCAGTTACTCGACGGGAGGGTACGAGCAGTACTTC. This codes for CASSYSTGGYEQYF.

There are a few counts of this clone. The V gene is TRBV6-5, the J gene TRBJ2-5; no reliable D call. CDR1 and CDR2 (germline): MNHEY, SVGAGI. The CDR3 runs to 13 residues. Trimming took off 0 bases at V and 2 bases at J, with 4 bases between the two ends. CDR3 amino acids: CASSYSRQETQYF. The CDR3 bases are TGTGCCAGCAGTTACTCGAGACAAGAGACCCAGTACTTC.

Note on this clone: The junction and the germline gene differ at one end; a read error may be behind it. This CDR3 reads CASSLLGLAGGRETQYF. The CDR3 bases are TGTGCTAGCAGCCTCCTGGGACTAGCGGGAGGGCGAGAGACCCAGTACTTC. The rearrangement links TRBV7-7 to TRBJ2-5; 16 nucleotides match TRBD2. Germline-derived CDR1 and CDR2 are SSHAT and FNYEAQ (reference sequence). This CDR3 is built from 17 residues. Variable domain in full (rest from reference TRBV7-7 and TRBJ2-5): GAGVSQSPRYKVTKRGQDVTLRCDPISSHATLYWYQQALGQGPEFLTYFNYEAQPDKSGLPSDRFSAERPEGSISTLTIQRTEQRDSAMYRCASSLLGLAGGRETQYFGPGTRLLVL.

A single count supports this clone. This sample also contains other DNA sequences that code for the same CDR3. This chain connects TRBV20-1 to TRBJ2-5; the D gene is possibly TRBD2 (5 bases). Trimming stripped 3 bases from V and 5 bases from J, with 7 bases between. The germline V gene encodes CDR1 DFQATT and CDR2 SNEGSKA (reference sequence). CDR3 length: 11 residues. The chain's CDR3 is CSARRGETQYF. Here the CDR3 DNA reads TGCAGTGCTAGGAGAGGGGAGACCCAGTACTTC.

The chain joins TRBV5-1 to TRBJ2-1; D possibly corresponds to TRBD2 (6 bases). V was shortened by 4 bases and J by 1 base, with 21 bases between the two germline ends. CDR1 is SGHRS and CDR2 is YFSETQ in the germline V gene. The CDR3 contains 18 residues. DNA for the CDR3: TGCGCCAGCAGCCGATCCGGGTTCCCGAGCGGGTCCTACAATGAGCAGTTCTTC. As protein: CASSRSGFPSGSYNEQFF.